This passage covers 6 T cell receptor beta chains from one sample sequenced in a study of beta chain features in type 1 diabetes. Expressed TCRB transcripts were sequenced because the isolated RNA had all been reverse transcribed beforehand. The protocol was immunoSEQ multiplex PCR, while the TCRdb copy is restricted to in-frame clones and leaves out a portion. Altogether hundreds of thousands of clones are present, over 13% being singletons, with the ten largest covering 0.035% to 0.04%. Whole-study findings and limits: Within each of all four CD4+ subsets, Type 1 diabetes patients had TCRB CDR3s that were moderately but significantly shorter.

No cognate antigen is known for these TCRs. The sample taken for sequencing was naive CD4+ T cells from blood. The origin of the receptors is a man aged 18 to 30 with type 1 diabetes.

This clone appeared once. V usage is TRBV5-1 and J usage is TRBJ2-3, with 7 bases that match TRBD2. The germline V gene encodes CDR1 SGHRS and CDR2 YFSETQ. This CDR3 spans 14 amino acids. V shed 7 bases and J 1 base; nucleotides not matched to a gene: 6. In DNA, the CDR3 is TGCGCCAGCGAGTCTAGCGGAGGCACAGATACGCAGTATTTT. Protein product: CASESSGGTDTQYF.

The rearrangement links TRBV6-5 to TRBJ2-7; 9 nucleotides match TRBD1. The CDR3 is made up of 14 amino acids. Trimming removed 4 bases from V and 3 bases from J; junction bases left unmatched: 4. CDR1 and CDR2 from the germline V gene are MNHEY and SVGAGI. The CDR3 sequence is CASSSGTGNYEQYF. CDR3 in DNA: TGTGCCAGCAGTTCCGGGACAGGGAACTACGAGCAGTACTTC.

This clone has only a few counts. V and J are TRBV14 and TRBJ2-7; TRBD1 is a possible D gene (5 bases). From germline, CDR1 is SGHDN and CDR2 FVKESK. This CDR3 is 14 amino acids long. V lost 5 bases to trimming and J lost 9 bases, with 20 bases between them. The CDR3 region has the DNA TGTGCCAGCAGCAAAGGGTCGACTTCTGGGGCGCAGTACTTC. The encoded protein is CASSKGSTSGAQYF.

This sequence joins TRBV7-8 and TRBJ2-1; D may be TRBD1 (6 bases). Germline V CDR1 and CDR2: SGHVS, FQNEAQ. Trimming left V 1 base short and J 12 bases short, with 13 bases between. This CDR3 is 13 amino acids long. The CDR3 DNA is TGTGCCAGCAGCTTAGTAATGCCGACAGGGCAGTTCTTC. Encoded protein: CASSLVMPTGQFF. The complete variable domain, with remaining parts taken from reference TRBV7-8 and TRBJ2-1, reads GAGVSQSPRYKVAKRGQDVALRCDPISGHVSLFWYQQALGQGPEFLTYFQNEAQLDKSGLPSDRFFAERPEGSVSTLKIQRTQQEDSAVYLCASSLVMPTGQFFGPGTRLTVL.

This clone was observed a few times. The V call is TRBV30, the J call TRBJ1-5; D remains ambiguous. Germline CDR1 reads GTSNPN; CDR2 reads SVGIG (reference sequence). Between the trimmed V and J ends, which lost 1 base and 5 bases, there was a span of 6 bases. The CDR3 totals 12 residues. Written as DNA, the CDR3 is TGTGCCTGGAGTGCCCCCGATCAGCCCCAGCATTTT. Translating gives CAWSAPDQPQHF.

This clone was detected only a few times. The chain couples TRBV11-2 to TRBJ2-7; the D is unclear. CDR3 size: 11 residues. Germline values: CDR1 SGHAT, CDR2 FQNNGV. Trimming shortened V by 1 base and J by 12 bases, and 10 bases separated the two germline ends. Here the CDR3 reads CASSLVLGLYF. In DNA form, the CDR3 reads TGTGCCAGCAGCTTAGTCCTAGGCCTGTACTTC.